This TCR beta chain was recorded in a study of T cells after yellow fever vaccination. This clonotype has ten or more counts. Antigen: not known. TCRdb reanalysed the 5' RACE reads using MiXCR and keeps one entry per CDR3 protein. Of a few hundred thousand distinct CDR3 sequences in the sample, around 6.8% were seen once. Points from the study as a whole: Repertoires obtained by FACS sorting could include abundant clonotypes that entered as contaminants from the bulk population. Post-booster repertoires contained most primary-vaccination clones again (almost 97% CD4, roughly 90% CD8).

Sequenced here: PBMCs, sampled more than 35 days after the first yellow fever vaccination. The sequence derives from a man aged 18 to 30 who received the YFV17D yellow fever vaccine.

This chain's CDR3 is CASSLLGTADTQYF. CDR3 nucleotides: TGCGCCAGCAGCCTCCTGGGGACCGCAGATACGCAGTATTTT. The chain is built from TRBV4-1 and TRBJ2-3; D tentatively reads TRBD1 or TRBD2 (5 bases each). CDR1 is MGHRA, CDR2 YSYEKL, per germline. The CDR3 length is 14 residues. Trimming left V 4 bases short and J 4 bases short, with 12 bases between.